The 15 T cell receptor beta chains below come from one sample, sequenced in a study of cytomegalovirus exposure and HLA in healthy donors (dated by TCRdb to 2017 to 2019). Preparation of the library involved the immunoSEQ multiplex PCR assay. The multiplex PCR relied on a mix of 60 forward primers for TCR Vbeta segments and 13 reverse primers for TCR Jbeta segments. Held by TCRdb, this immuneACCESS table contains in-frame sequences only and omits some clones. Under half of the omission traces to an unresolved V gene where checked; the cause of the rest is unknown. In this sample the table shows about 130,000 clones, around 85% of which occur a single time. Of the sample, more than 3% is held by the ten largest clones. Sample: PBMCs. Receptors were obtained from a man younger than 30 in good health and CMV-seropositive.

This chain joins TRBV6-1 and TRBJ1-2, with a tentative D call TRBD1 (6 bases). The V gene's germline CDR1 is MNHNS and CDR2 SASEGT. The CDR3 extends over 16 amino acids. V lost 2 bases and J 4 bases, leaving 17 bases between the germline ends. This chain's CDR3 is CASSENRDTNLYGYTF. CDR3 in DNA: TGTGCCAGCAGTGAAAACCGGGACACGAACCTCTATGGCTACACCTTC.

The chain employs TRBV2 and TRBJ1-2, with D perhaps TRBD1 (5 bases). Germline loops: CDR1 SNHLY, CDR2 FYNNEI. The CDR3 consists of 12 residues. V shed 3 bases and J shed 5 bases, with 7 bases lying between them. CDR3 loop: CASSEDTYGYTF. The CDR3, as DNA: TGTGCCAGCAGTGAGGACACGTATGGCTACACCTTC.

The rearrangement joins TRBV30 to TRBJ1-1; possible D gene TRBD1, 5 bases. V lost 0 bases to trimming and J lost 5 bases, with 7 bases between them. Germline lookup yields CDR1 GTSNPN and CDR2 SVGIG (reference sequence). The CDR3 has 12 residues. The CDR3 reads CAWSVRGTEAFF. The CDR3 DNA reads TGTGCCTGGAGTGTACGGGGGACTGAAGCTTTCTTT.

There are a few counts of this clone. V usage is TRBV7-2 and J usage is TRBJ1-3, with TRBD1 matching 7 bases. The CDR3 consists of 12 residues. Germline values: CDR1 SGHTA, CDR2 FQGNSA. The V gene end was trimmed by 3 bases and the J gene end by 14 bases; junction bases not matched to a gene: 7. CDR3 protein: CASSFSDRPLYF. CDR3 sequence (DNA): TGTGCCAGCAGCTTTTCGGACAGGCCTCTATATTTT.

The count of this clone is one. The chain is built from TRBV11-1 and TRBJ2-3; 8 positions match TRBD2. CDR1 and CDR2 (germline): SGHAT, FQDESV (reference sequence). Trimming removed 1 base from V and 4 bases from J; junction bases left unmatched: 1. CDR3 length equals 14 residues. The CDR3 DNA is TGTGCCAGCAGCTTAGACGGGGGGGCAGATACGCAGTATTTT. Translating gives CASSLDGGADTQYF.

The genes are TRBV10-3 and TRBJ1-1, with TRBD1 matching over 8 bases. Germline trimming cut 8 bases from V and 6 bases from J; bases unmatched to any gene: 11. This CDR3 is 14 amino acids long. Germline V lookup: CDR1 ENHRY, CDR2 SYGVKD. Written as DNA, the CDR3 is TGTGCCATCCAGGGATCCGGGACAGGTGCTGAAGCTTTCTTT. This translates into CAIQGSGTGAEAFF.

The chain has TRBV7-2 and TRBJ2-1, with 12 nucleotides matching TRBD2. Germline V gene sequence: CDR1 SGHTA, CDR2 FQGNSA. CDR3 size: 16 residues. V trimming: 4 bases; J trimming: 6 bases; junction bases outside the gene matches: 7. The CDR3 spells CASSSGPSGRGNEQFF. CDR3 coding DNA: TGTGCCAGCAGCTCAGGTCCTAGCGGGAGGGGCAATGAGCAGTTCTTC.

Regarding this clone: One junction end disagrees with the germline gene, perhaps due to a read error. V usage is TRBV7-7 and J usage is TRBJ2-1; D is undetermined. This CDR3 contains 13 residues. In germline, CDR1 is SSHAT, CDR2 FNYEAQ (reference sequence). CDR3 protein: CASSDNPAGEQFF. The DNA for the CDR3 is TGTGCTAGCAGCGACAACCCCGCAGGAGAGCAGTTCTTC. Full variable domain (rest looked up from reference TRBV7-7 and TRBJ2-1): GAGVSQSPRYKVTKRGQDVTLRCDPISSHATLYWYQQALGQGPEFLTYFNYEAQPDKSGLPSDRFSAERPEGSISTLTIQRTEQRDSAMYRCASSDNPAGEQFFGPGTRLTVL.

CDR3 loop: CASSLNRGNTEAFF. The CDR3 DNA follows: TGTGCCAGCAGCTTAAACAGGGGAAACACTGAAGCTTTCTTT. The rearrangement uses TRBV7-2 and TRBJ1-1, with 7 bases aligning to TRBD1. The germline V gene has CDR1 SGHTA and CDR2 FQGNSA. The CDR3 covers 14 residues. V lost 2 bases, J lost 2 bases, and 2 bases stayed unmatched.

This chain joins TRBV7-9 and TRBJ2-3, with 8 bases identical to TRBD1. The CDR3 sequence is 17 residues long. From germline, CDR1 is SEHNR and CDR2 FQNEAQ (reference sequence). V trimming: 2 bases; J trimming: 2 bases; junction bases outside the gene matches: 9. CDR3 residues: CASSLRGRQGNTDTQYF. CDR3 bases: TGTGCCAGCAGCTTAAGGGGACGACAGGGGAACACAGATACGCAGTATTTT.

The chain carries TRBV2 and TRBJ2-7; D is possibly TRBD2 (5 bases). The CDR3 extends over 15 amino acids. The germline CDR1 and CDR2 sequences are SNHLY and FYNNEI. V was trimmed by 5 bases and J by 5 bases, leaving 19 bases between them. CDR3 residues: CASSPKEAVNDEQYF. The CDR3 bases are TGTGCCAGCAGTCCGAAGGAGGCAGTGAACGACGAGCAGTACTTC.

This chain joins TRBV29-1 and TRBJ2-3, with 15 bases lining up with TRBD2. Germline V lookup: CDR1 SQVTM, CDR2 ANQGSEA. The CDR3 contains 17 residues. V was clipped by 5 bases and J by 1 base; unmatched bases: 7. CDR3 amino acids: CSVLGLAGGRGTDTQYF. The CDR3 DNA follows: TGCAGCGTTCTGGGACTAGCGGGGGGCCGGGGCACAGATACGCAGTATTTT.

This chain connects TRBV11-3 to TRBJ2-2, with D possibly TRBD1 on 5 matching bases. V lost 5 bases and J lost 3, with 13 bases in between. CDR1 is SGHNT, CDR2 YENEEA, per germline. The CDR3 loop spans 15 amino acids. The CDR3 nucleotides read TGTGCCAGCAGCACAAGGGGTGGGGACACCGGGGAGCTGTTTTTT. Protein product: CASSTRGGDTGELFF.

As DNA, the CDR3 is TGTGCCAGCAGCTCCCCAAGCGATGCCTACGAGCAGTACTTC. The encoded protein is CASSSPSDAYEQYF. The J gene is TRBJ2-5, the V gene TRBV5-4; no clear D gene. The assigned J gene may be wrong: the sequence end matches TRBJ2-7 better. Per the germline V gene, CDR1 is SGHNT and CDR2 is YYREEE (reference sequence). CDR3 length: 14 residues.

This chain joins TRBV7-8 and TRBJ1-2; tentatively, D is TRBD1 (6 bases). Trimming took off 1 base at V and 7 bases at J, with 13 bases between the two ends. This CDR3 region has 14 residues. Germline values: CDR1 SGHVS, CDR2 FQNEAQ. CDR3 sequence reads: CASSLVPGAGGYTF. CDR3 coding DNA: TGTGCCAGCAGCTTAGTCCCAGGGGCTGGTGGCTACACCTTC.